This entry describes one TCR beta chain. Its specificity is unknown. The CDR3 covers 14 residues. Trimming took off 4 bases at V and 4 bases at J, with 12 bases between the two ends. In germline, CDR1 is SGHNT, CDR2 YYREEE (reference sequence). The data are from a study of OX40 agonist ivuxolimab in advanced cancers. Background on the study: Patients were infused with ivuxolimab every 2 weeks at 0.01 to 10 mg/kg. Three patients responded partially, comprising one with hepatocellular carcinoma and two with cutaneous melanoma.

Libraries were prepared by immunoSEQ multiplex PCR; TCRdb keeps only in-frame clonotypes and omits some of them. The table lists tens of thousands of clones, around 83% of them singletons. General study results and limits: Low clonal expansion, among the lowest seen, marked partial responders at 0.1-3.0 mg/kg. CD8+ T cells showed, on average, more clonal expansion than CD4+ cells.

The chain uses TRBV5-4 and TRBJ1-5; a possible D gene is TRBD1 (5 bases). The sample here was CD4+ or CD8+ T cells sorted from blood, taken in a trial of the OX40 agonist ivuxolimab. This sequence was found in an adult with an advanced solid tumor such as melanoma, head and neck, liver or kidney cancer. CDR3 coding DNA: TGTGCCAGCAGCCAACTGGGGGAGAATCAGCCCCAGCATTTT. Its translation is CASSQLGENQPQHF. Drawing the rest from reference TRBV5-4 and TRBJ1-5, the complete variable domain is ETGVTQSPTHLIKTRGQQVTLRCSSQSGHNTVSWYQQALGQGPQFIFQYYREEENGRGNFPPRFSGLQFPNYSSELNVNALELDDSALYLCASSQLGENQPQHFGDGTRLSIL.